The 3 T cell receptor beta chains below were found in one sample sequenced in a study of CD8+CD57+ T cells in acquired aplastic anemia. Genomic DNA was employed as the template in profiling TCR beta VDJ and CDR3. Using its own MiXCR run on the reads, TCRdb lists one record per CDR3 protein. The sample holds fewer than 200,000 distinct CDR3 sequences; 70% to 80% are singletons and the top ten take approximately 42%. Sequencing was done on patients that had shown CD8+CD57+ cell expansion by flow cytometry. The sample comprised sorted CD4+, CD8+, or CD8+CD57+ T cells (not recorded which) from PBMCs. The receptor source for this set is a human donor with aplastic anemia.

V is TRBV7-6 and J is TRBJ1-1; no definite D call. V lost 0 bases, J lost 6 bases, and 14 bases lay in between. There are 15 residues in the CDR3. CDR1 and CDR2 (germline): SGHVS, FNYEAQ. The CDR3 sequence: CASSLAPGKVPEAFF. CDR3 in DNA: TGTGCCAGCAGCTTAGCTCCGGGGAAGGTCCCTGAAGCTTTCTTT.

The CDR3 loop is CASRGTGIAKNIQYF. CDR3 bases: TGTGCCAGCAGGGGGACAGGGATAGCCAAAAACATTCAGTACTTC. The V and J genes are TRBV5-6 and TRBJ2-4; 9 bases match TRBD1. Per the germline V gene, CDR1 is SGHDT and CDR2 is YYEEEE. The V and J ends lost 5 bases and 0 bases, in that order; junction bases with no gene match: 3. The CDR3 loop spans 15 amino acids.

As concerns this clonotype: A read error may produce the germline difference seen at one junction end. J is TRBJ2-1 and V is TRBV7-2; 7 bases map to TRBD1. CDR1 SGHTA and CDR2 FQGNSA come from the germline V gene. The CDR3 covers 13 residues. This CDR3 reads CASSLTGIREQSF. The DNA for the CDR3 is TGCGCCAGCAGCTTGACAGGGATCAGGGAGCAGTCCTTC.